This entry features one T cell receptor (beta chain) sequence. Its specific antigen is unknown. The sample holds no much larger clone one base away, and base qualities are not on file. The germline V gene sets CDR1 to SGDLS and CDR2 to YYNGEE. Here V drops 0 bases and J drops 3 bases, and the junction holds 6 bases not matched to any gene. The CDR3 has 17 amino acids, counting the end cysteine and phenylalanine. Only the CDR3 portion is preserved as DNA: 51 bases, with reading frame beginning at the first base. The collaborating institutions used their own protocols to collect whole blood in K2EDTA tubes. For TCRbeta analysis, collaborators shipped samples as frozen whole blood, isolated PBMCs, or DNA extracted from either of those sample types. The entry originates in a study of blood T cell repertoires in COVID-19 (TCRdb year 2020). Notes on the research overall: Samples covering the acute and convalescent phases of COVID-19 were provided by collaborators in the United States, Italy and Spain. The repertoires were released in a freely available public database intended as a resource for research on the immune response to SARS-CoV-2. The material from the prospective study consisted of cDNA or gDNA derived from T cells, B-cell-depleted T cells, or PBMCs. Subjects who had been exposed to COVID-19, were actively infected with it, or had recovered from it provided the deeply sampled blood TCRbeta repertoires that made up the dataset. Samples came from the ongoing ImmuneRACE study (first 160 participants) plus 1,254 subjects from 6 global collaborators. Nearly every sample came with metadata listing a de-identified subject ID, COVID-19 status, age in years and sex. Where available, HLA class I and class II types were obtained from metadata supplied by the sample provider rather than from assay-based typing. Study-wide conclusions, independent of this receptor: Clinical and demographic metadata were provided uncurated, with the amount varying by source and participant.

TCRbeta CDR3 regions were amplified from genomic DNA by means of the immunoSEQ Assay, a bias-controlled multiplex PCR. From the authors' description of their analysis: Within the assay, amplification of reference gene primers was used to estimate how many nucleated cells each sample contained. Sequence reads were collapsed and filtered to measure the absolute abundance of every unique TCRbeta CDR3 rearrangement. For each sample, productive Simpson clonality was calculated as the square root of Simpson's diversity index across productive rearrangements. TCRdb re-hosts the immuneACCESS table, in-frame sequences only. Its copies lack some clones; in the studies checked, an unresolved V gene accounts for under half of them, and the cause for the rest is not known. V and J calls and clone size are given by that table; D and trimming were obtained from the DNA. The sample table shows 120,000 to 150,000 clones, and more than 85% are seen once. Of the sample, under 7% falls within the top ten clones.

The sequenced material came from peripheral blood. Recombination linked TRBV9 to TRBJ2-2, and 9 bases in between align with TRBD2. The receptor was derived from a human donor in a cohort sampled during active COVID-19. For the CDR3, the sequence is CASSVGAGGPYTGELFF. The DNA sequence follows: TGTGCCAGCAGCGTAGGAGCGGGGGGACCATACACCGGGGAGCTGTTTTTT.